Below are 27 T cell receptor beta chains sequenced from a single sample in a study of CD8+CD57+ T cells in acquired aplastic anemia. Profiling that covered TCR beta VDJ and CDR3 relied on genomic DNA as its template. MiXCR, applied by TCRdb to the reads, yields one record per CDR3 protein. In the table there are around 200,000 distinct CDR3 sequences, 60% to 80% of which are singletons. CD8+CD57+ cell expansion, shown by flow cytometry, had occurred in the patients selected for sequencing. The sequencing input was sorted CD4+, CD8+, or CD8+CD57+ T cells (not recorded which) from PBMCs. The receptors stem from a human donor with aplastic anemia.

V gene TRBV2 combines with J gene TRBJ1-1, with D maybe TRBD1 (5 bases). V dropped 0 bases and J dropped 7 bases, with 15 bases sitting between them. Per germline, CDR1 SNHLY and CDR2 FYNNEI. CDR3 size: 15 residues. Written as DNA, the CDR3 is TGTGCCAGCAGTGAAGCTCCCGGGACTCCCATTGAAGCTTTCTTT. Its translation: CASSEAPGTPIEAFF. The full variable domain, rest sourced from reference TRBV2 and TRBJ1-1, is EPEVTQTPSHQVTQMGQEVILRCVPISNHLYFYWYRQILGQKVEFLVSFYNNEISEKSEIFDDQFSVERPDGSNFTLKIRSTKLEDSAMYFCASSEAPGTPIEAFFGQGTRLTVV.

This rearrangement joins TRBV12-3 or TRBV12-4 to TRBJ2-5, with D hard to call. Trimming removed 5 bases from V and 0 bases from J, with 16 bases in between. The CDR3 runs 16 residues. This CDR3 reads CASSRLAGPYQETQYF. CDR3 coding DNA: TGTGCCAGCAGTCGATTAGCCGGGCCGTACCAAGAGACCCAGTACTTC.

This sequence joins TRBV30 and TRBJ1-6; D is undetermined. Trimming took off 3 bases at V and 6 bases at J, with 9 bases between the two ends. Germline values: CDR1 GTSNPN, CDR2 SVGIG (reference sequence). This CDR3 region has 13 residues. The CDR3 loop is CAWRGNGNSPLHF. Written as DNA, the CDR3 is TGTGCCTGGAGAGGGAACGGTAATTCACCCCTCCACTTT.

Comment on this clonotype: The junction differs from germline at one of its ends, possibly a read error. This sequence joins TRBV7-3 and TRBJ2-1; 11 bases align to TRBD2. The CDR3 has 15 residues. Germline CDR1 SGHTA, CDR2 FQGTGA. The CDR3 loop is CASSLVTSGSNEQFF. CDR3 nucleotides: TGCGCCAGCAGCTTGGTTACTAGCGGGAGCAATGAGCAGTTCTTC.

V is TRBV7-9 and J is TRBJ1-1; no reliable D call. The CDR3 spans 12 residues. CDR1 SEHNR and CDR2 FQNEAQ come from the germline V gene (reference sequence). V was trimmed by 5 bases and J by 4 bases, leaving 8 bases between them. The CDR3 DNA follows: TGTGCCAGCAGCGGCGTCGTCACTGAAGCTTTCTTT. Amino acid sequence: CASSGVVTEAFF. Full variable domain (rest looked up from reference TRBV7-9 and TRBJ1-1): DTGVSQNPRHKITKRGQNVTFRCDPISEHNRLYWYRQTLGQGPEFLTYFQNEAQLEKSRLLSDRFSAERPKGSFSTLEIQRTEQGDSAMYLCASSGVVTEAFFGQGTRLTVV.

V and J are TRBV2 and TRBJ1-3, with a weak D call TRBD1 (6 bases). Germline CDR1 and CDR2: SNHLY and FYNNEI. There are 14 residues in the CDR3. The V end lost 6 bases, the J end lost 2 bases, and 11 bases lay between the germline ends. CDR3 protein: CASSSGTPGNTIYF. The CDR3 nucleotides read TGTGCCAGCAGCTCAGGGACACCTGGAAACACCATATATTTT.

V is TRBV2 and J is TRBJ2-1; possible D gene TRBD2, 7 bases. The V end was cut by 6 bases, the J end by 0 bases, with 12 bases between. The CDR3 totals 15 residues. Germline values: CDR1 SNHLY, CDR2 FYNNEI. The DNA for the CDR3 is TGTGCCAGCAGGGGAGGGGGGTCCTCCTACAATGAGCAGTTCTTC. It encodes CASRGGGSSYNEQFF.

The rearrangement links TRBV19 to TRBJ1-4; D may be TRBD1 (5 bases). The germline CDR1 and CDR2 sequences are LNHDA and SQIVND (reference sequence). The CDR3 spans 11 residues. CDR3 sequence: CVAGRGEKLFF. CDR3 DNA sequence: TGTGTCGCAGGGCGGGGAGAAAAACTGTTTTTT.

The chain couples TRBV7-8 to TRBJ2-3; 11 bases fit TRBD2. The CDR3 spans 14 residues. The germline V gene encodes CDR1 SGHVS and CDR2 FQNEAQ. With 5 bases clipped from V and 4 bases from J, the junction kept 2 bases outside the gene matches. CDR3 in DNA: TGTGCCAGCAGCATTAGCGGGAGGGCAGATACGCAGTATTTT. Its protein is CASSISGRADTQYF.

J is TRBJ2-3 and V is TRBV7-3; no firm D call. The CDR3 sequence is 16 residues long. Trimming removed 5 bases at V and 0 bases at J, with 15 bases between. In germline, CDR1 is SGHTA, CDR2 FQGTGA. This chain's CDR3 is CASSVPRTESTDTQYF. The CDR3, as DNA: TGTGCCAGCAGCGTCCCCCGGACGGAGAGCACAGATACGCAGTATTTT. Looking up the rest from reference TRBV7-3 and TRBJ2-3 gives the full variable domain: GAGVSQTPSNKVTEKGKYVELRCDPISGHTALYWYRQSLGQGPEFLIYFQGTGAADDSGLPNDRFFAVRPEGSVSTLKIQRTERGDSAVYLCASSVPRTESTDTQYFGPGTRLTVL.

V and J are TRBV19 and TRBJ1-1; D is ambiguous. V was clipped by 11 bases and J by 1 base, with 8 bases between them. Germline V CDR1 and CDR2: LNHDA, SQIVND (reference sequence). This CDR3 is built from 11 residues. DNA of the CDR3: TGTGCCTCAACGGCGAACACTGAAGCTTTCTTT. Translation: CASTANTEAFF. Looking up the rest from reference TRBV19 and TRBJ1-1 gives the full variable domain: DGGITQSPKYLFRKEGQNVTLSCEQNLNHDAMYWYRQDPGQGLRLIYYSQIVNDFQKGDIAEGYSVSREKKESFPLTVTSAQKNPTAFYLCASTANTEAFFGQGTRLTVV.

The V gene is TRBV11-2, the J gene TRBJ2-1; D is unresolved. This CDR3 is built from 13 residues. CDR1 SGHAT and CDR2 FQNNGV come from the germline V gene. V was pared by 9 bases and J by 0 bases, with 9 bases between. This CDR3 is CASQQGSYNEQFF. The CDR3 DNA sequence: TGTGCCAGTCAACAAGGCTCCTACAATGAGCAGTTCTTC.

The CDR3 sequence is CASSMRGHLNTEAFF. Here the CDR3 DNA reads TGTGCCAGTAGTATGAGAGGACACTTGAACACTGAAGCTTTCTTT. This chain links TRBV19 with TRBJ1-1; D is possibly TRBD1 (5 bases). V lost 3 bases, J lost 0 bases, and 11 bases lay in between. CDR3 length: 15 residues. The germline gives CDR1 LNHDA, CDR2 SQIVND (reference sequence).

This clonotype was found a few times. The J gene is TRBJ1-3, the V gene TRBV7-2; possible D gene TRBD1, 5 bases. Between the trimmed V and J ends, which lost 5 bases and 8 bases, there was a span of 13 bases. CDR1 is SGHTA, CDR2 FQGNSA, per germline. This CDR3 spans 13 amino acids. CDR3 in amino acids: CASSGGVRDTIYF. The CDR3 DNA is TGTGCCAGCAGCGGGGGGGTGAGGGACACCATATATTTT.

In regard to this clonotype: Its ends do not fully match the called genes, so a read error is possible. CDR3 loop: CASSLVPSSDYEQYF. Written as DNA, the CDR3 is TGTGCCAGCAGTTTAGTTCCTTCTTCCGACTACGAGCAGTACTTC. The rearrangement joins TRBV11-2 to TRBJ2-7; D gene unclear. Germline CDR1 SGHAT, CDR2 FQNNGV. The CDR3 covers 15 residues. Using reference TRBV11-2 and TRBJ2-7 for the parts outside the CDR3, the full variable domain is EAGVAQSPRYKIIEKRQSVAFWCNPISGHATLYWYQQILGQGPKLLIQFQNNGVVDDSQLPKDRFSAERLKGVDSTLKIQPAKLEDSAVYLCASSLVPSSDYEQYFGPGTRLTVT.

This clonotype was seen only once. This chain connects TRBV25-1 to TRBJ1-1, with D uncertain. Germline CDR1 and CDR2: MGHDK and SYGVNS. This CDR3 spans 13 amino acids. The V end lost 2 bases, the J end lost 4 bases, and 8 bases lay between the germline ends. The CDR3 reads CASSELAVTEAFF. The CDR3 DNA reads TGTGCCAGCAGTGAACTCGCAGTCACTGAAGCTTTCTTT.

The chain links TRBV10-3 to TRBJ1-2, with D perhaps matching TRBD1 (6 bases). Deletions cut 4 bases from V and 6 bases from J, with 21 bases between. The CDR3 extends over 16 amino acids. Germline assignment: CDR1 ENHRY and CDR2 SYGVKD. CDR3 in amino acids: CAISASFRQEEDGYTF. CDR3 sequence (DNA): TGTGCCATCAGTGCATCCTTCAGACAGGAGGAGGATGGCTACACCTTC.

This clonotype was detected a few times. CDR3 region: CASSTDRGTLEQYF. CDR3 DNA: TGTGCCAGCAGCACGGACAGGGGTACGTTGGAGCAGTACTTC. The chain combines TRBV2 with TRBJ2-7; TRBD1 matches at 9 bases. This CDR3 comprises 14 residues. V gave up 6 bases and J gave up 7 bases; unmatched junction bases: 10. Germline V gives CDR1 SNHLY, CDR2 FYNNEI.

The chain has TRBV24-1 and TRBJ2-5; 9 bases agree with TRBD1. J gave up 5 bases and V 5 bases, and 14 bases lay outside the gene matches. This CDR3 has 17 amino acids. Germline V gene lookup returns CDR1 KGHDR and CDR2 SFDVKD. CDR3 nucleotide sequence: TGTGCCACCAGTGGAATCGGGGGACAGGGATCGGGGGAGACCCAGTACTTC. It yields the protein CATSGIGGQGSGETQYF.

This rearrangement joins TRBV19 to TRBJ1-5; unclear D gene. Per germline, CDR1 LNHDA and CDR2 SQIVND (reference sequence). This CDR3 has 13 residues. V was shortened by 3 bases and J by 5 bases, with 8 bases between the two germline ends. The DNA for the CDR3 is TGTGCCAGTAGTATCCCCTTCTATCAGCCCCAGCATTTT. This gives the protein CASSIPFYQPQHF.

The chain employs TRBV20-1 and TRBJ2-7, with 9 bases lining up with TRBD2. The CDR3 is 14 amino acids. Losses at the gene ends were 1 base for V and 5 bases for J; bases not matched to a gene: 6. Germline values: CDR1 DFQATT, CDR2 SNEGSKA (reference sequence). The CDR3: CSARGQAGGNEQYF. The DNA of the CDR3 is TGCAGTGCTAGAGGTCAAGCGGGAGGTAACGAGCAGTACTTC.

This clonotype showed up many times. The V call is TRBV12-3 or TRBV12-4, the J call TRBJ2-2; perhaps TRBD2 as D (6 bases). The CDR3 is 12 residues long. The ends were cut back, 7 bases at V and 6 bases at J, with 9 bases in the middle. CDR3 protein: CASMWGAGELFF. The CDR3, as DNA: TGTGCCAGCATGTGGGGGGCCGGGGAGCTGTTTTTT.

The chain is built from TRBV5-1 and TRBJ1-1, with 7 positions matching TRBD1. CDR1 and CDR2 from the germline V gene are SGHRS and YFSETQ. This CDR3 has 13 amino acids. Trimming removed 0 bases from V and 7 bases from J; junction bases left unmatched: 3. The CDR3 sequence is CASSLEQGGEAFF. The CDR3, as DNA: TGCGCCAGCAGCTTGGAGCAGGGGGGTGAAGCTTTCTTT.

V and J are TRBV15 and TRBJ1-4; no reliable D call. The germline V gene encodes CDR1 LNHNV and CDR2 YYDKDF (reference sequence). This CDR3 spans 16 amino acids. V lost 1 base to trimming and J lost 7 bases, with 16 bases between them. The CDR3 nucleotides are TGTGCCACCAGCAGAGGCCTAGCGGGGAGTGGTGAAAAACTGTTTTTT. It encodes CATSRGLAGSGEKLFF.

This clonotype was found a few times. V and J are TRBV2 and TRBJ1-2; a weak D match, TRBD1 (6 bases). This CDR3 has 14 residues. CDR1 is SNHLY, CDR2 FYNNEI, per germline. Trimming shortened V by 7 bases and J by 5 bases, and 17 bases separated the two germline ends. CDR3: CASTPGRDTYGYTF. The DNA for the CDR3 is TGTGCCAGCACTCCGGGCCGGGACACTTATGGCTACACCTTC.

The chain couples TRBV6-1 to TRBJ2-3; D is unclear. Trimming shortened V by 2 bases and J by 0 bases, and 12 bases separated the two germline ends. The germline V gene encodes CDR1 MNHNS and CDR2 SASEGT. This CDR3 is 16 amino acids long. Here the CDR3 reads CASSERPGASTDTQYF. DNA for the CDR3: TGTGCCAGCAGTGAAAGGCCAGGAGCTAGCACAGATACGCAGTATTTT.

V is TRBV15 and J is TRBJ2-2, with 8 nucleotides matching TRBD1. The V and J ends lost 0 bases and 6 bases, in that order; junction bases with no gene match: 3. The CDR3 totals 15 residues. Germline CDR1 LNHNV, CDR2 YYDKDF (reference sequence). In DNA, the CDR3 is TGTGCCACCAGCAGAGACAGGGGGCGTGCCGGGGAGCTGTTTTTT. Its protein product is CATSRDRGRAGELFF.